Below are 9 T cell receptor beta chains sequenced from a single sample in a study of blood T cell repertoires in COVID-19. The assay was immunoSEQ multiplex PCR, and TCRdb's table has in-frame clones only and misses some. The repertoire holds tens of thousands of clones, with around 82% as singletons. Sequenced: peripheral blood. The origin of the receptors is a man between 50 and 59 years old with active or convalescent COVID-19.

This sequence joins TRBV7-6 and TRBJ2-6, with TRBD2 as a possible D gene (5 bases). The germline V gene encodes CDR1 SGHVS and CDR2 FNYEAQ. The V end lost 5 bases, the J end lost 4 bases, and 18 bases lay between the germline ends. This CDR3 has 17 residues. CDR3 coding DNA: TGTGCCAGCAGCCTAGGAGAAGGGCGAGGGGGGGCCAACGTCCTGACTTTC. Residues: CASSLGEGRGGANVLTF.

This chain connects TRBV9 to TRBJ1-1; 9 bases line up with TRBD1. The germline gives CDR1 SGDLS, CDR2 YYNGEE. CDR3 size: 14 residues. V was pared by 4 bases and J by 3 bases, with 4 bases of the junction left unmatched. The CDR3 DNA sequence: TGTGCCAGCAGCCTACAGGGGGCGGACACTGAAGCTTTCTTT. This translates into CASSLQGADTEAFF.

The chain recombines TRBV19 with TRBJ2-3; D might be TRBD2 (5 bases). The germline gives CDR1 LNHDA, CDR2 SQIVND (reference sequence). The CDR3 extends over 15 amino acids. V was shortened by 11 bases and J by 1 base, with 19 bases between the two germline ends. The CDR3 reads CASKGGLARTDTQYF. DNA of the CDR3: TGTGCCTCTAAAGGAGGCCTCGCCCGCACAGATACGCAGTATTTT.

This sequence joins TRBV7-2 and TRBJ1-4, with a weak D call TRBD1 (5 bases). V was shortened by 5 bases and J by 8 bases, with 12 bases between the two germline ends. This CDR3 is 13 amino acids long. Germline V lookup: CDR1 SGHTA, CDR2 FQGNSA. The CDR3, as DNA: TGTGCCAGCAGCCCAAAGGAGGGGGAAAAACTGTTTTTT. This encodes CASSPKEGEKLFF.

This clone was observed a single time. This sequence joins TRBV5-5 and TRBJ2-3; 8 bases fit TRBD1. V lost 4 bases to trimming and J lost 0 bases; unmatched junction nucleotides: 1. There are 14 residues in the CDR3. The germline V gene encodes CDR1 SGHKS and CDR2 YYEKEE (reference sequence). CDR3 coding DNA: TGTGCCAGCAGCCGACAGGGGAGCACAGATACGCAGTATTTT. Translation: CASSRQGSTDTQYF.

This clone was recorded only once. The chain couples TRBV7-9 to TRBJ2-5; tentatively, D is TRBD2 (6 bases). V lost 3 bases and J 5 bases, leaving 13 bases between the germline ends. CDR1 is SEHNR and CDR2 is FQNEAQ in the germline V gene (reference sequence). The CDR3 extends over 14 amino acids. The CDR3 loop reads CASSFLAGRETQYF. The CDR3 DNA reads TGTGCCAGCAGCTTTCTCGCAGGGAGGGAGACCCAGTACTTC.

This clone showed up just a few times. The V call is TRBV14, the J call TRBJ2-7; D possibly corresponds to TRBD1 (6 bases). V lost 5 bases and J lost 3, with 17 bases in between. Germline CDR1 reads SGHDN; CDR2 reads FVKESK. The length of the CDR3 is 15 residues. CDR3 nucleotide sequence: TGTGCCAGCAGCGAGAACCCGGGGACACGCTACGAGCAGTACTTC. Translating gives CASSENPGTRYEQYF. Complete variable domain (other parts from reference TRBV14 and TRBJ2-7): EAGVTQFPSHSVIEKGQTVTLRCDPISGHDNLYWYRRVMGKEIKFLLHFVKESKQDESGMPNNRFLAERTGGTYSTLKVQPAELEDSGVYFCASSENPGTRYEQYFGPGTRLTVT.

The chain has TRBV7-2 and TRBJ1-4, with TRBD1 matching over 8 bases. With 4 bases clipped from V and 8 bases from J, the junction kept 6 bases outside the gene matches. The germline V gene has CDR1 SGHTA and CDR2 FQGNSA. There are 14 residues in the CDR3. This chain's CDR3 is CASSSGQGGEKLFF. CDR3 DNA sequence: TGTGCCAGCAGCTCCGGACAGGGAGGGGAAAAACTGTTTTTT.

CDR3: CAIQGPGELFF. In nucleotides, the CDR3 is TGTGCCATACAGGGACCCGGGGAGCTGTTTTTT. The chain links TRBV6-6 to TRBJ2-2, with D perhaps TRBD1 (6 bases). Trimming removed 10 bases at V and 6 bases at J, with 9 bases between. Germline loops: CDR1 MNHNY, CDR2 SVGAGI (reference sequence). CDR3 length: 11 amino acids.